This T cell receptor beta chain was identified in a study of T-cell reconstitution after alpha-beta-depleted transplantation in children. This clonotype occurred a few times. The CDR3 is made up of 14 amino acids. The J segment lost 2 bases and the V segment lost 6 bases, leaving 4 bases of the junction unmatched. Germline CDR1 ENHRY, CDR2 SYGVKD. Unique molecular identifiers were incorporated into the prepared TCRbeta library. TCRdb re-called the PCR reads through MiXCR, storing one row per CDR3 protein. This repertoire shows approximately 340,000 distinct CDR3 sequences, 9% to 12% found once; its top ten account for 2% to 2.5%.

This chain connects TRBV10-3 to TRBJ2-1; TRBD1 matches 7 bases. Here the sequenced sample was PBMCs from the stem cell graft donor, taken from the stem cell graft. This TCR was sampled from a human donor who donated a stem cell graft to a child with acute lymphoblastic leukemia. The CDR3 region is CAIRTDRPYNEQFF. DNA for the CDR3: TGTGCCATCAGAACGGACAGGCCCTACAATGAGCAGTTCTTC.